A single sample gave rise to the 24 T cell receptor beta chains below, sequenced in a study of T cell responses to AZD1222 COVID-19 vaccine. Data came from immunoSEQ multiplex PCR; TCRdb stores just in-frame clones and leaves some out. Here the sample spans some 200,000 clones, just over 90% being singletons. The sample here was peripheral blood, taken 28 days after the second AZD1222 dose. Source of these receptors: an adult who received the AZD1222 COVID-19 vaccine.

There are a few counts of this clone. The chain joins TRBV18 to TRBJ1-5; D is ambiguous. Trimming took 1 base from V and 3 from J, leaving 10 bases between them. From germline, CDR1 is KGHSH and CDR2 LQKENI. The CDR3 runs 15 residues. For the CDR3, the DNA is TGTGCCAGCTCACCACACCCGGGAGACAATCAGCCCCAGCATTTT. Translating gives CASSPHPGDNQPQHF.

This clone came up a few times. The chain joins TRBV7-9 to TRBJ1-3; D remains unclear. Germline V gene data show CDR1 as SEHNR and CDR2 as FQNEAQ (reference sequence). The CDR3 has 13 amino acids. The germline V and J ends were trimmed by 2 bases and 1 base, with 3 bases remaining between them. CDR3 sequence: CASSLTSGNTIYF. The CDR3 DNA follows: TGTGCCAGCAGCTTAACTTCTGGAAACACCATATATTTT.

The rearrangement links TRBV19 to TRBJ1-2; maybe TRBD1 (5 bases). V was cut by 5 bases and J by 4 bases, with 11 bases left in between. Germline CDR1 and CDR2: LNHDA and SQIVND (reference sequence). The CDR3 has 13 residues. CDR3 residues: CASSSTVSYGYTF. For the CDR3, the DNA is TGTGCCAGTAGTTCGACAGTTAGCTATGGCTACACCTTC.

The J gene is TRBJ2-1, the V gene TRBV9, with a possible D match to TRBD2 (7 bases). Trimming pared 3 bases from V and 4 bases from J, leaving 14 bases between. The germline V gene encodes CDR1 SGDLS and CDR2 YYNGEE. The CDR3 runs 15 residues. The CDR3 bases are TGTGCCAGCAGCGAAGGCGGGGGCCGGTACAATGAGCAGTTCTTC. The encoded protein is CASSEGGGRYNEQFF.

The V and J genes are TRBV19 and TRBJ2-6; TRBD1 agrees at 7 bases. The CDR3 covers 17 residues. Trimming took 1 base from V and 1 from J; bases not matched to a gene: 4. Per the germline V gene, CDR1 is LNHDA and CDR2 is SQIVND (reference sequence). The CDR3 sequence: CASSIGQGRSGANVLTF. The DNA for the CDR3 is TGTGCCAGTAGTATAGGACAGGGAAGATCTGGGGCCAACGTCCTGACTTTC.

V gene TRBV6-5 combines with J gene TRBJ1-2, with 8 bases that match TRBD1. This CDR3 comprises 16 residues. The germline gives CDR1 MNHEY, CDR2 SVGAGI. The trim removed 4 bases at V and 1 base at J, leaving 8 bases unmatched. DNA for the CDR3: TGTGCCAGCAGTTGGGGCAGGGGGCGCGGTAACTATGGCTACACCTTC. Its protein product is CASSWGRGRGNYGYTF.

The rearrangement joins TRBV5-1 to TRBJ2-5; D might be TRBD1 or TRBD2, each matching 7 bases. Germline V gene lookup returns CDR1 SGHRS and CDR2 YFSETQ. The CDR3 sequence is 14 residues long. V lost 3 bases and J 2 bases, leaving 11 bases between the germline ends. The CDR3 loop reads CASSWGGQQETQYF. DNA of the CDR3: TGCGCCAGCAGCTGGGGGGGACAGCAAGAGACCCAGTACTTC.

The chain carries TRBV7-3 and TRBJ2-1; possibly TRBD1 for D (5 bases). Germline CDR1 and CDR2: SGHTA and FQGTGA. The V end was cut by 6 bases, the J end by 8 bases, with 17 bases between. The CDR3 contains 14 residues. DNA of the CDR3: TGTGCCAGCAGATCAGGGTTGCCTGGGGATGAGCAGTTCTTC. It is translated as CASRSGLPGDEQFF.

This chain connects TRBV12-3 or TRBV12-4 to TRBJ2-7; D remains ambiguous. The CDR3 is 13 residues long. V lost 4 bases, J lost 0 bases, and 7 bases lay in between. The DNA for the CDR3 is TGTGCCAGCAGTTGGACGTCCTCCTACGAGCAGTACTTC. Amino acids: CASSWTSSYEQYF.

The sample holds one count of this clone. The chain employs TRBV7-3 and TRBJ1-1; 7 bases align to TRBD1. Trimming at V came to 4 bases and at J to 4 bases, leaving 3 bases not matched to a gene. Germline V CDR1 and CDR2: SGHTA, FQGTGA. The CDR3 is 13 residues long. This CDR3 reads CASSSQGPTEAFF. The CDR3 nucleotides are TGTGCCAGCAGCTCACAGGGGCCCACTGAAGCTTTCTTT.

CDR3 sequence: CASRGTGLPGYTF. CDR3 DNA: TGTGCCAGCAGGGGGACAGGGTTACCTGGCTACACCTTC. V gene TRBV12-3 or TRBV12-4 combines with J gene TRBJ1-2, with 9 nucleotides matching TRBD1. The CDR3 has 13 amino acids. The ends lost 6 bases at V and 7 bases at J; junction bases unmatched: 6.

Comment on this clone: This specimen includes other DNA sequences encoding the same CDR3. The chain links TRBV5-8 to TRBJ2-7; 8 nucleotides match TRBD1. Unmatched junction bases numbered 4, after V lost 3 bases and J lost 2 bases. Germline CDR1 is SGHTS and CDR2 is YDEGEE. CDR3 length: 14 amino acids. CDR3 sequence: CASSYRTGTYEQYF. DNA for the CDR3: TGTGCCAGCAGCTACAGGACAGGGACCTACGAGCAGTACTTC.

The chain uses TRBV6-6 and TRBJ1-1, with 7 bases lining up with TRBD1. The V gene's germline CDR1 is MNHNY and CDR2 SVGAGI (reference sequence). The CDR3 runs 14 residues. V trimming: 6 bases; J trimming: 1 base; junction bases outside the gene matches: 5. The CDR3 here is CASRGQNSNTEAFF. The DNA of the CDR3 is TGTGCCAGCAGGGGACAGAACTCGAACACTGAAGCTTTCTTT.

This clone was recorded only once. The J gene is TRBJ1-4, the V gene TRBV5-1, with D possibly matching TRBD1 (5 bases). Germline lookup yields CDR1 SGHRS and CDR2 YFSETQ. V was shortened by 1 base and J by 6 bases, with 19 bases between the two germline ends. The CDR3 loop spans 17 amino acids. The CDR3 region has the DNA TGCGCCAGCAGCTTGTGGGGAGCCGGGACGTCCGATGAAAAACTGTTTTTT. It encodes CASSLWGAGTSDEKLFF.

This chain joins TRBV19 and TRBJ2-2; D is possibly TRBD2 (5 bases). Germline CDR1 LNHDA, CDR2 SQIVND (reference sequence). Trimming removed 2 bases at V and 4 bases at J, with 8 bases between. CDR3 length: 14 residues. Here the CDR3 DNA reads TGTGCCAGTAGTATAATCCGGGGCACCGGGGAGCTGTTTTTT. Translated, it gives CASSIIRGTGELFF.

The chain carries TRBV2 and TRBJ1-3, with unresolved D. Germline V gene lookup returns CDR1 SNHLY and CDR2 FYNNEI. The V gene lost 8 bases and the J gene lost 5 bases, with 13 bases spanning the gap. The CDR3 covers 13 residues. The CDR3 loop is CASDSGARNTIYF. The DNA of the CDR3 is TGTGCCAGCGATTCGGGTGCGAGAAACACCATATATTTT.

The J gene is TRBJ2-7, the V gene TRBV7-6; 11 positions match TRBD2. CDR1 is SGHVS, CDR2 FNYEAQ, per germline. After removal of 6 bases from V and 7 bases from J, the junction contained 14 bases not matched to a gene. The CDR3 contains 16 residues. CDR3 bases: TGTGCCAGCAGTCCCGCGGGGACTAGCGGTAGAAGGGAGCAGTACTTC. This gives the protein CASSPAGTSGRREQYF.

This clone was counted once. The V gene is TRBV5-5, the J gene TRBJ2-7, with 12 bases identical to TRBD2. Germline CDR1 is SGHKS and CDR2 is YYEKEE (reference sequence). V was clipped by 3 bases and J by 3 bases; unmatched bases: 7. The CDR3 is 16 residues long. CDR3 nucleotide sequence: TGTGCCAGCAGCTCGTATACTAGCGGGGGGAGCTACGAGCAGTACTTC. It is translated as CASSSYTSGGSYEQYF. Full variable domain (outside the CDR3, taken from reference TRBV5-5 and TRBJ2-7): DAGVTQSPTHLIKTRGQQVTLRCSPISGHKSVSWYQQVLGQGPQFIFQYYEKEERGRGNFPDRFSARQFPNYSSELNVNALLLGDSALYLCASSSYTSGGSYEQYFGPGTRLTVT.

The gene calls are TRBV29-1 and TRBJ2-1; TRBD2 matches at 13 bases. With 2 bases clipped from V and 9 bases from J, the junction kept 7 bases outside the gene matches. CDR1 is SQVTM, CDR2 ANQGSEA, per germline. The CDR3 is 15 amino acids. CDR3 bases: TGCAGCGTTGAAAATCGACTAGCGGGAGGCGGTGAGCAGTTCTTC. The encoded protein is CSVENRLAGGGEQFF.

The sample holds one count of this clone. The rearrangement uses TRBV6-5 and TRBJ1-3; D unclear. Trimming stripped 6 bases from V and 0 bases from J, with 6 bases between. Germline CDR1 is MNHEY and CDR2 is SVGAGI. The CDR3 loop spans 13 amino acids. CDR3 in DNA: TGTGCCAGCAGCCTGAGCTCTGGAAACACCATATATTTT. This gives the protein CASSLSSGNTIYF.

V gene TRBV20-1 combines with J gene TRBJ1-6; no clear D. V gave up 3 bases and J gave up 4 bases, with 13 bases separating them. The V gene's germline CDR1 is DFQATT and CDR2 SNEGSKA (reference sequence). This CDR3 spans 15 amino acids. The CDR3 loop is CSASRDSLYNSPLHF. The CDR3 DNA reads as TGCAGTGCTAGTAGGGATTCCCTTTATAATTCACCCCTCCACTTT.

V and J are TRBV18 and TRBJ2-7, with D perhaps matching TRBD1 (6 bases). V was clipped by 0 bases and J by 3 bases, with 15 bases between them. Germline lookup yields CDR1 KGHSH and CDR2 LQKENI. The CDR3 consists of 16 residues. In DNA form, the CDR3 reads TGTGCCAGCTCACCACCTGTTGGGTGGGGGCTCTACGAGCAGTACTTC. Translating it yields CASSPPVGWGLYEQYF.

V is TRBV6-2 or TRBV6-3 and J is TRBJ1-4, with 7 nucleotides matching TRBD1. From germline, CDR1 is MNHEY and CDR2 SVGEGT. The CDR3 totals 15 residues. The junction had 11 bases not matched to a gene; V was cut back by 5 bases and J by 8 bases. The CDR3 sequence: CASSARQGRAEKLFF. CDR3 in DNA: TGTGCCAGCAGTGCAAGACAGGGAAGAGCGGAAAAACTGTTTTTT.

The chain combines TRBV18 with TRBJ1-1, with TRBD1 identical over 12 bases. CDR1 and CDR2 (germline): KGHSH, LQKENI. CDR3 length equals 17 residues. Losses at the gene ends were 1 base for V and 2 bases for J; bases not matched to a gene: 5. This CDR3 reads CASSPQGTGGGNTEAFF. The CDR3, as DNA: TGTGCCAGCTCACCACAGGGGACAGGGGGCGGCAACACTGAAGCTTTCTTT.